The 5 T cell receptor beta chains presented below share a single source sample, sequenced in a study of cytomegalovirus exposure and HLA in healthy donors. The PCR made use of 60 Vbeta and 13 Jbeta primers. The method was immunoSEQ multiplex PCR; TCRdb's version includes in-frame clones alone and lacks a portion of them. Of 150,000 to 200,000 clones in the sample, roughly 84% are singletons; the top ten hold roughly 0.23%. Source material: PBMCs. The receptors originated from a girl under three years old in good health and CMV-seronegative.

This clone was counted once. J is TRBJ2-3 and V is TRBV2; 14 bases line up with TRBD2. CDR1 SNHLY and CDR2 FYNNEI come from the germline V gene. Trimming cost V 6 bases and J 5 bases; bases outside gene matches: 7. The CDR3 spans 16 residues. DNA for the CDR3: TGTGCCAGCAGACGACTAGCGGGGGGGCCGGTAGATACGCAGTATTTT. It codes for CASRRLAGGPVDTQYF.

A word on this clone: Additional DNA sequences in this sample encode the identical CDR3. The gene calls are TRBV19 and TRBJ2-7; D possibly corresponds to TRBD2 (5 bases). V was clipped by 1 base and J by 0 bases, with 7 bases between them. Germline CDR1 reads LNHDA; CDR2 reads SQIVND (reference sequence). The CDR3 covers 14 residues. The DNA of the CDR3 is TGTGCCAGTAGTATAGGAGGGAGCTCCTACGAGCAGTACTTC. Translated: CASSIGGSSYEQYF.

The rearrangement links TRBV5-1 to TRBJ2-7; 7 bases are shared with TRBD1. V was clipped by 4 bases and J by 2 bases; unmatched bases: 6. The CDR3 contains 14 residues. The germline gives CDR1 SGHRS, CDR2 YFSETQ. CDR3 nucleotides: TGCGCCAGCAGCACGCAGACAGGGCCCTACGAGCAGTACTTC. This translates into CASSTQTGPYEQYF. Full variable domain (rest looked up from reference TRBV5-1 and TRBJ2-7): KAGVTQTPRYLIKTRGQQVTLSCSPISGHRSVSWYQQTPGQGLQFLFEYFSETQRNKGNFPGRFSGRQFSNSRSEMNVSTLELGDSALYLCASSTQTGPYEQYFGPGTRLTVT.

V usage is TRBV12-5 and J usage is TRBJ1-3, with TRBD1 matching 9 bases. The CDR3 has 17 amino acids. Germline lookup yields CDR1 LGHNT and CDR2 FRNRAP. The junction had 5 bases not matched to a gene; V was cut back by 0 bases and J by 2 bases. CDR3 sequence: CASGLVLDRGAGNTIYF. The DNA for the CDR3 is TGTGCTAGTGGTTTGGTACTGGACAGGGGTGCTGGAAACACCATATATTTT.

Notes on this clone: At one of its ends the junction is not consistent with the germline gene, which may arise from a read error. The genes are TRBV7-9 and TRBJ2-7; 8 positions agree with TRBD2. The V gene's germline CDR1 is SEHNR and CDR2 FQNEAQ (reference sequence). This CDR3 is built from 15 residues. CDR3 loop: CSSSLVGTSGYEQYF. The CDR3 region has the DNA TGTTCCAGCAGCTTAGTCGGGACTAGTGGTTACGAGCAGTACTTC.